This TCR beta chain was profiled in a study of OX40 agonist ivuxolimab in advanced cancers. Looked up from germline, CDR1 is SGHAT and CDR2 is FQNNGV. The CDR3 runs to 14 residues. Trimming at V came to 6 bases and at J to 12 bases, leaving 10 bases not matched to a gene. Libraries were prepared by immunoSEQ multiplex PCR; TCRdb keeps only in-frame clonotypes and omits some of them. This table has tens of thousands of clones, about 80% appearing once. At baseline, cycle 4 day 1, and cycle 7 day 1, blood was sampled. The TCR originated in an adult with an advanced solid tumor such as melanoma, head and neck, liver or kidney cancer. Here the sequenced sample was CD4+ or CD8+ T cells sorted from blood, taken in a trial of the OX40 agonist ivuxolimab. The rearrangement joins TRBV11-2 to TRBJ2-1, with TRBD2 matching over 11 bases. CDR3 region: CASSQIAGGPRQFF. In DNA, the CDR3 is TGTGCCAGCAGTCAAATAGCGGGAGGGCCTAGGCAGTTCTTC.